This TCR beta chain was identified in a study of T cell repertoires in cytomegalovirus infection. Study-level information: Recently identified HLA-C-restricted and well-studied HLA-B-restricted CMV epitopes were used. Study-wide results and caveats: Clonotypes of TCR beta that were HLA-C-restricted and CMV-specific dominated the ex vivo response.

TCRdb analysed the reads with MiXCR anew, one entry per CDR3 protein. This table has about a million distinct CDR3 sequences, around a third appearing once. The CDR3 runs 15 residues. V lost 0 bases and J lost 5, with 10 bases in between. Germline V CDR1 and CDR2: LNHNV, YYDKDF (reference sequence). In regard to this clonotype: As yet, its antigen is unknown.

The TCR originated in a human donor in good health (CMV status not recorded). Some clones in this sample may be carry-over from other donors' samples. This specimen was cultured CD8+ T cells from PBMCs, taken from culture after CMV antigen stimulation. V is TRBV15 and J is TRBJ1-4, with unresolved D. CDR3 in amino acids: CATSRDRASNEKLFF. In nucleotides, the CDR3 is TGTGCCACCAGCAGAGATCGGGCCTCGAATGAAAAACTGTTTTTT.